Following are 8 T cell receptor beta chains from one sample sequenced in a study of post-analysis software for immune sequencing data. Notes on the study in general: With TRBV5-6, TRBV5-1 and TRBV20-1 included, about 5 TRBV segments were more frequent in patients than in controls.

Prepared TCR beta cDNA libraries contained unique molecular identifiers. Each CDR3 protein is one row after TCRdb ran MiXCR on the PCR reads. The sample holds over 700,000 distinct CDR3 sequences, just under 30% seen once. What these receptors recognize is not known. The sequencing sample was made of blood. These receptors were collected from a girl between 5 and 17 years old with multiple sclerosis.

Points on this clonotype: In this CDR3 the conserved last residue, phenylalanine or tryptophan, is missing, so a read error is likely. J is TRBJ2-3 and V is TRBV20-1, with TRBD2 matching over 11 bases. Looked up from germline, CDR1 is DFQATT and CDR2 is SNEGSKA (reference sequence). With 5 bases clipped from V and 4 bases from J, the junction kept 8 bases outside the gene matches. The CDR3 contains 15 residues. The CDR3 region is CSASLLAGVPDTQYC. The DNA for the CDR3 is TGCAGTGCTTCGCTACTAGCGGGAGTCCCAGATACGCAGTATTGT.

This clonotype was counted between two and nine times. This clone may be a read error of a much larger clone one base away. The chain joins TRBV29-1 to TRBJ2-1, with 8 bases identical to TRBD2. The germline CDR1 and CDR2 sequences are SQVTM and ANQGSEA. The junction had 10 bases not matched to a gene; V was cut back by 6 bases and J by 12 bases. The CDR3 extends over 12 amino acids. The CDR3 DNA follows: TGCAGCGTGGGGACTAGTATCTATGGGCAGTTCTTC. Protein: CSVGTSIYGQFF.

V usage is TRBV6-1 and J usage is TRBJ1-5; 8 positions match TRBD1. The length of the CDR3 is 14 residues. Germline assignment: CDR1 MNHNS and CDR2 SASEGT. The V and J ends lost 6 bases and 6 bases, in that order; junction bases with no gene match: 7. CDR3 loop: CASRGRGLGQPQHF. The CDR3 coding sequence is TGTGCCAGCAGAGGCAGGGGGCTAGGTCAGCCCCAGCATTTT.

This clonotype showed up just a few times. The rearrangement links TRBV12-3 or TRBV12-4 to TRBJ2-5; 8 nucleotides match TRBD1. The CDR3 runs to 15 residues. Trimming cost V 7 bases and J 2 bases; bases outside gene matches: 9. CDR3: CASTIGQGRQETQYF. The CDR3 nucleotides read TGTGCCAGCACTATCGGACAGGGCAGACAAGAGACCCAGTACTTC.

CDR3 sequence: CSARAGRLGNIQYF. CDR3 DNA: TGCAGTGCTAGAGCCGGGAGGCTAGGGAACATTCAGTACTTC. The chain couples TRBV20-1 to TRBJ2-7, with 7 bases matching TRBD2. The J call is in doubt because the DNA end fits TRBJ2-4 better. The CDR3 is 14 residues long. Germline V gene data show CDR1 as DFQATT and CDR2 as SNEGSKA (reference sequence).

This chain joins TRBV20-1 and TRBJ2-1; TRBD1 aligns across 10 bases. V trimming: 5 bases; J trimming: 4 bases; junction bases outside the gene matches: 5. Germline lookup yields CDR1 DFQATT and CDR2 SNEGSKA (reference sequence). CDR3 size: 14 residues. The DNA of the CDR3 is TGCAGTGCTCAGGACAGGGGGTGGTACAATGAGCAGTTCTTC. The encoded protein is CSAQDRGWYNEQFF.

This chain uses TRBV28 with TRBJ1-3; no definite D call. The length of the CDR3 is 16 residues. Germline V gene sequence: CDR1 MDHEN, CDR2 SYDVKM. V lost 2 bases and J 2 bases, leaving 13 bases between the germline ends. The CDR3 here is CASSLGGSPPGNTIYF. CDR3 coding DNA: TGTGCCAGCAGTTTAGGAGGGTCCCCCCCTGGAAACACCATATATTTT.

The chain joins TRBV12-3 or TRBV12-4 to TRBJ2-2; D unclear. Trimming pared 6 bases from V and 0 bases from J, leaving 14 bases between. CDR3 size: 16 residues. Here the CDR3 reads CASSYPTPANTGELFF. DNA of the CDR3: TGTGCCAGCAGCTACCCCACACCCGCGAACACCGGGGAGCTGTTTTTT.